This TCR beta chain stems from a study of control samples from healthy donors and cancer patients. This table comes from immunoSEQ multiplex PCR, and its TCRdb copy is limited to in-frame clones, with some not included. The sample consists of about 100,000 clones, roughly 84% of them appearing once. CDR3 size: 14 residues. Germline CDR1 and CDR2: SGDLS and YYNGEE. Trimming took off 0 bases at V and 8 bases at J, with 14 bases between the two ends. This clonotype originated in a woman aged 45-65 years in good health. The specimen was blood. J is TRBJ1-2 and V is TRBV9; no clear D. The CDR3 sequence is CASSVEALVGGYTF. The CDR3 DNA sequence: TGTGCCAGCAGCGTAGAAGCCCTAGTGGGAGGCTACACCTTC.